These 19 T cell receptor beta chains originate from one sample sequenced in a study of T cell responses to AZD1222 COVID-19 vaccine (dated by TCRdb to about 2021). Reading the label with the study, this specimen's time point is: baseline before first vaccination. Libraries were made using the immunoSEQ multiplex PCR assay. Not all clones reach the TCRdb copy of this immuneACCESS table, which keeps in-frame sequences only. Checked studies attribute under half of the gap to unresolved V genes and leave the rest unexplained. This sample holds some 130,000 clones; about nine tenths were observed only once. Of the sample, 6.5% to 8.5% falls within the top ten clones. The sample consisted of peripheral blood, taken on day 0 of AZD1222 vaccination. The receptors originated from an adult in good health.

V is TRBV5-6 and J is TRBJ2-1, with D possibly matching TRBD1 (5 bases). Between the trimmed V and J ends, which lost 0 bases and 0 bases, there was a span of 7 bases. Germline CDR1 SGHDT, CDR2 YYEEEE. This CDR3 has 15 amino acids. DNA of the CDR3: TGTGCCAGCAGCTTGGGACAGAGCTCCTACAATGAGCAGTTCTTC. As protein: CASSLGQSSYNEQFF.

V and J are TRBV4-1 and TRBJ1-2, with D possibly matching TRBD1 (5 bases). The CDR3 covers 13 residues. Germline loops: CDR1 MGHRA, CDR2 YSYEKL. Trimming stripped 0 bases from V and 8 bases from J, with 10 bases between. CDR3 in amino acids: CASSQETRGGYTF. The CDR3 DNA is TGCGCCAGCAGCCAAGAGACGCGGGGGGGCTACACCTTC.

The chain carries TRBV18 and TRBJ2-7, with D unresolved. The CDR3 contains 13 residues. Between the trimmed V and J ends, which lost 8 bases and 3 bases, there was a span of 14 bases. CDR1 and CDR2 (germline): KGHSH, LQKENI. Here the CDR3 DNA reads TGTGCCAGCGGTACCTTTTTAGACTACGAGCAGTACTTC. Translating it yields CASGTFLDYEQYF.

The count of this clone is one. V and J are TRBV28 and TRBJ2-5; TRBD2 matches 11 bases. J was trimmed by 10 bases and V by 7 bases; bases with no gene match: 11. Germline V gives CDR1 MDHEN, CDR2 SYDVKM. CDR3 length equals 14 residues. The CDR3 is CASNRLAGNGVQYF. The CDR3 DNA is TGTGCCAGCAACAGACTAGCGGGGAATGGAGTCCAGTACTTC.

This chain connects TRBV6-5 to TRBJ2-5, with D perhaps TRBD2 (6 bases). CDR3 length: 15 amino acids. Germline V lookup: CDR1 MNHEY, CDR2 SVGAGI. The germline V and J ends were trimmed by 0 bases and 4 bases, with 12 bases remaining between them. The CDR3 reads CASSYSTLALETQYF. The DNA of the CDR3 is TGTGCCAGCAGTTACTCGACACTAGCCTTAGAGACCCAGTACTTC.

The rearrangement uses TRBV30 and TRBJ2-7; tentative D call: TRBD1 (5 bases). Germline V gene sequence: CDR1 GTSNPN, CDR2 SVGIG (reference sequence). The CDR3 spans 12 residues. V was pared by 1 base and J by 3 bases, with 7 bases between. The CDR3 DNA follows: TGTGCCTGGAGTGATGACAGCTACGAGCAGTACTTC. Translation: CAWSDDSYEQYF.

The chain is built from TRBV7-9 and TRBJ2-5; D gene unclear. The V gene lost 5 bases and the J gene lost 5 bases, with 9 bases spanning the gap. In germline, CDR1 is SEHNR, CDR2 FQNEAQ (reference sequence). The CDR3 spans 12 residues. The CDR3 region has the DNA TGTGCCAGCAGCCCGGAGTATGAGACCCAGTACTTC. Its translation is CASSPEYETQYF.

The CDR3 loop reads CASARDQSNTGELFF. DNA for the CDR3: TGTGCCAGCGCCAGGGATCAATCGAACACCGGGGAGCTGTTTTTT. The chain joins TRBV7-2 to TRBJ2-2; D may be TRBD1 (5 bases). Between the trimmed V and J ends, which lost 8 bases and 0 bases, there was a span of 13 bases. Germline V lookup: CDR1 SGHTA, CDR2 FQGNSA. The CDR3 consists of 15 residues.

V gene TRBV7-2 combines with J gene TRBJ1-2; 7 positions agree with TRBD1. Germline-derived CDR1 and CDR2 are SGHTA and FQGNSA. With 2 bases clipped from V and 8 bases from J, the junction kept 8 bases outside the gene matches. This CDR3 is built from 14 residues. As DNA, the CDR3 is TGTGCCAGCAGCTTAATTTACAGGGGCGGCGGCTACACCTTC. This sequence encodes CASSLIYRGGGYTF.

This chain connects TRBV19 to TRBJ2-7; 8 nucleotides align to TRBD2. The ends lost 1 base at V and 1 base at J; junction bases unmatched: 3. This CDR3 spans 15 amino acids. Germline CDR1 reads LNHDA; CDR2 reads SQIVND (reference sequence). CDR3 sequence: CASSIGGGGSYEQYF. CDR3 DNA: TGTGCCAGTAGTATAGGAGGCGGGGGGTCCTACGAGCAGTACTTC.

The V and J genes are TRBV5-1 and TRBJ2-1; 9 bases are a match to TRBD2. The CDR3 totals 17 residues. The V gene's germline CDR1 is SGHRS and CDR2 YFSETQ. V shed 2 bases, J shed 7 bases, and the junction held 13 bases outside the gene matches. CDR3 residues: CASSLRGAGGPRNEQFF. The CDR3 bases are TGCGCCAGCAGCTTACGCGGGGCGGGGGGGCCTCGGAATGAGCAGTTCTTC. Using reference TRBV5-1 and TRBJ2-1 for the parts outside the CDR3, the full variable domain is KAGVTQTPRYLIKTRGQQVTLSCSPISGHRSVSWYQQTPGQGLQFLFEYFSETQRNKGNFPGRFSGRQFSNSRSEMNVSTLELGDSALYLCASSLRGAGGPRNEQFFGPGTRLTVL.

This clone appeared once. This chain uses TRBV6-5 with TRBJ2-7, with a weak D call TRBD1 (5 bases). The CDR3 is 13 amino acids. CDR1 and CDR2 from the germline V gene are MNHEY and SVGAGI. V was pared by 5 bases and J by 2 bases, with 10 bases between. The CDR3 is CASSRQGTYEQYF. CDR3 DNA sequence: TGTGCCAGCAGTCGGCAGGGCACCTACGAGCAGTACTTC.

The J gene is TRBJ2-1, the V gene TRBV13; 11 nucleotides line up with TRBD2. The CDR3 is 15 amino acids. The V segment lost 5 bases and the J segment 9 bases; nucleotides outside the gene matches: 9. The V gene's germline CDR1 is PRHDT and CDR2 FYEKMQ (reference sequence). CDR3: CASSGRLAGWGEQFF. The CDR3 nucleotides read TGTGCCAGCAGCGGGCGACTAGCGGGATGGGGTGAGCAGTTCTTC.

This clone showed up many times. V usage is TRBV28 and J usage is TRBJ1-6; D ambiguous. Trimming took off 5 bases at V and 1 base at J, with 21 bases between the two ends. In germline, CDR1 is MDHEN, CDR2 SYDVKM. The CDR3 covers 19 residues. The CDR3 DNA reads TGTGCCAGCAGTGGTGACCGGACGTCTCTGGGATCCTATAATTCACCCCTCCACTTT. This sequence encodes CASSGDRTSLGSYNSPLHF.

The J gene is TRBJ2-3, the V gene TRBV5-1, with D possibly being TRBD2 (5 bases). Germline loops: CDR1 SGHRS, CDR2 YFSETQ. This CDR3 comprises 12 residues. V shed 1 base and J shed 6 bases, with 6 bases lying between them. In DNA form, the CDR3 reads TGCGCCAGCAGCTTGACGGGGGATACGCAGTATTTT. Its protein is CASSLTGDTQYF.

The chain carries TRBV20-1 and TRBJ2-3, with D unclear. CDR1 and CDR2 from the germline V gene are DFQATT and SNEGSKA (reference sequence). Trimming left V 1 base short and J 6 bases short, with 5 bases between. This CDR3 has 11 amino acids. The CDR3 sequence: CSARARDTQYF. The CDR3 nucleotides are TGCAGTGCTAGAGCTCGGGATACGCAGTATTTT.

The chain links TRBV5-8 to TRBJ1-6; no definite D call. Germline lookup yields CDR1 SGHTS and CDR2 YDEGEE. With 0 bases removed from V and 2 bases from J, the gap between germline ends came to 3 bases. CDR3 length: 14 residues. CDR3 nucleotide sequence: TGTGCCAGCAGCTTGGTGGCCTATAATTCACCCCTCCACTTT. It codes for CASSLVAYNSPLHF.

DNA for the CDR3: TGTGCCAGCAGTTACTCGATCCTCAGAAACACTGAAGCTTTCTTT. Translating gives CASSYSILRNTEAFF. The chain is built from TRBV6-5 and TRBJ1-1; D gene ambiguous. The germline V gene encodes CDR1 MNHEY and CDR2 SVGAGI. The V end was cut by 0 bases, the J end by 2 bases, with 10 bases between. The CDR3 totals 15 residues.

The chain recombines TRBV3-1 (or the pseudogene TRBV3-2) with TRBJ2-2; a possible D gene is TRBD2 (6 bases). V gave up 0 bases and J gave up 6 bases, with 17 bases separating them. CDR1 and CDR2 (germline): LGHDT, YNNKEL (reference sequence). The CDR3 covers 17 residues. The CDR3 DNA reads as TGTGCCAGCAGCCAAGACGGGGGTCTACTCGGGTCCGGGGAGCTGTTTTTT. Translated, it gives CASSQDGGLLGSGELFF.